A selection of T cell receptor beta chains follows, all from one sample in a study of Ad26.COV2.S vaccination and SARS-CoV-2 variants. Clones were read by immunoSEQ multiplex PCR, and TCRdb kept only the in-frame ones, dropping some. The repertoire consists of more than 300,000 clones, with around 84% occurring once and the leading ten covering 1.9%. The source was peripheral blood, collected in a trial of Ad26.COV2.S vaccine versus placebo. These receptors came from a person aged 18 to 59 who received the Ad26.COV2.S COVID-19 vaccine or a placebo. The CDR3 runs from the conserved cysteine through the conserved F or W. Fields, in order: D gene, V gene, clone size, J gene, CDR3 protein, CDR3 DNA. The D gene is left open where the match is weak. For some rows the clone size is stated as once, few or many, or as a class when expanded; others skip it.

d_call: -
v_call: TRBV19
clone_size: -
j_call: TRBJ2-1
cdr3_aa: CASSILTSSSYNEQFF
cdr3_nt: TGTGCCAGTAGTATATTAACGTCCAGCTCCTACAATGAGCAGTTCTTC

d_call: -
v_call: TRBV7-6
clone_size: -
j_call: TRBJ2-3
cdr3_aa: CASSTGPGGTDTQYF
cdr3_nt: TGTGCCAGCAGCACGGGGCCAGGCGGCACAGATACGCAGTATTTT

d_call: TRBD2
v_call: TRBV7-6
clone_size: -
j_call: TRBJ2-6
cdr3_aa: CASSSPSGGGSSGANVLTF
cdr3_nt: TGTGCCAGCAGCTCCCCTAGCGGGGGGGGAAGCTCTGGGGCCAACGTCCTGACTTTC

d_call: -
v_call: TRBV18
clone_size: -
j_call: TRBJ1-2
cdr3_aa: CASSPPNRANYGYTF
cdr3_nt: TGTGCCAGCTCACCACCAAATAGAGCTAACTATGGCTACACCTTC

d_call: -
v_call: TRBV29-1
clone_size: once
j_call: TRBJ2-6
cdr3_aa: CSVAGLSGANVLTF
cdr3_nt: TGCAGCGTTGCGGGGCTCTCTGGGGCCAACGTCCTGACTTTC

d_call: TRBD2
v_call: TRBV7-3
clone_size: -
j_call: TRBJ2-3
cdr3_aa: CASSFSGETTDTQYF
cdr3_nt: TGTGCCAGCAGCTTTAGCGGGGAGACCACAGATACGCAGTATTTT

d_call: TRBD1
v_call: TRBV6-2/TRBV6-3
clone_size: -
j_call: TRBJ2-3
cdr3_aa: CASSPQGAEKDTQYF
cdr3_nt: TGTGCCAGCAGTCCCCAGGGGGCGGAGAAGGATACGCAGTATTTT

d_call: TRBD1
v_call: TRBV5-1
clone_size: -
j_call: TRBJ2-7
cdr3_aa: CASSKTRQGSYEQYF
cdr3_nt: TGCGCCAGCAGCAAGACAAGACAGGGCTCCTACGAGCAGTACTTC

d_call: -
v_call: TRBV6-5
clone_size: -
j_call: TRBJ1-6
cdr3_aa: CASSYEARPYNSPLHF
cdr3_nt: TGTGCCAGCAGTTACGAGGCCCGGCCGTATAATTCACCCCTCCACTTT

d_call: -
v_call: TRBV5-4
clone_size: -
j_call: TRBJ2-3
cdr3_aa: CASSLGLLPRGTDTQYF
cdr3_nt: TGTGCCAGCAGCTTGGGTCTCTTACCCCGGGGCACAGATACGCAGTATTTT

d_call: TRBD2
v_call: TRBV13
clone_size: few
j_call: TRBJ2-1
cdr3_aa: CASSLPWWRGGKDSEQFF
cdr3_nt: TGTGCCAGCAGCTTACCGTGGTGGCGGGGGGGCAAGGATAGTGAGCAGTTCTTC

d_call: -
v_call: TRBV10-2
clone_size: once
j_call: TRBJ1-1
cdr3_aa: CASIGRSNTEAFF
cdr3_nt: TGCGCCAGCATAGGTCGGTCGAACACTGAAGCTTTCTTT

d_call: -
v_call: TRBV6-5
clone_size: -
j_call: TRBJ2-7
cdr3_aa: CASSTGTGSSYEQYF
cdr3_nt: TGTGCCAGCAGTACGGGGACGGGCAGCTCCTACGAGCAGTACTTC

d_call: TRBD1
v_call: TRBV5-4
clone_size: -
j_call: TRBJ1-1
cdr3_aa: CASSRGTDNTEAFF
cdr3_nt: TGTGCCAGCAGCAGGGGGACAGATAACACTGAAGCTTTCTTT

d_call: -
v_call: TRBV5-1
clone_size: -
j_call: TRBJ1-6
cdr3_aa: CASRKGTENSPLHF
cdr3_nt: TGCGCCAGCAGGAAGGGGACCGAAAATTCACCCCTCCACTTT

d_call: TRBD1
v_call: TRBV3-1/TRBV3-2
clone_size: -
j_call: TRBJ1-3
cdr3_aa: CASSHLLGTGDSGNTIYF
cdr3_nt: TGTGCCAGCAGCCACCTCTTGGGCACAGGGGACTCTGGAAACACCATATATTTT

d_call: -
v_call: TRBV7-2
clone_size: -
j_call: TRBJ2-2
cdr3_aa: CASSQGGHFTGELFF
cdr3_nt: TGTGCCAGCAGCCAAGGGGGACACTTCACCGGGGAGCTGTTTTTT

d_call: -
v_call: TRBV5-4
clone_size: -
j_call: TRBJ1-2
cdr3_aa: CASSLTTTPFYGYTF
cdr3_nt: TGTGCCAGCAGCTTGACAACAACCCCCTTCTATGGCTACACCTTC

d_call: -
v_call: TRBV3-1/TRBV3-2
clone_size: -
j_call: TRBJ2-7
cdr3_aa: CASSQVRAPSYEQYF
cdr3_nt: TGTGCCAGCAGCCAAGTGAGGGCTCCCTCCTACGAGCAGTACTTC

d_call: TRBD1
v_call: TRBV4-3
clone_size: -
j_call: TRBJ2-5
cdr3_aa: CASSQGTGGQETQYF
cdr3_nt: TGCGCCAGCAGCCAAGGGACAGGGGGGCAAGAGACCCAGTACTTC

d_call: -
v_call: TRBV5-1
clone_size: -
j_call: TRBJ2-5
cdr3_aa: CASSLTQETQYF
cdr3_nt: TGCGCCAGCAGCCTTACACAAGAGACCCAGTACTTC

d_call: -
v_call: TRBV6-5
clone_size: -
j_call: TRBJ1-5
cdr3_aa: CASRRDADSNQPQHF
cdr3_nt: TGTGCCAGCAGGCGGGACGCCGACTCGAATCAGCCCCAGCATTTT

d_call: -
v_call: TRBV12-3/TRBV12-4
clone_size: -
j_call: TRBJ1-2
cdr3_aa: CASSLRQNYGYTF
cdr3_nt: TGTGCCAGCAGTTTAAGGCAGAACTATGGCTACACCTTC

d_call: -
v_call: TRBV9
clone_size: -
j_call: TRBJ2-7
cdr3_aa: CASSMTGGLRGEQYF
cdr3_nt: TGTGCCAGCAGCATGACGGGGGGCCTACGGGGCGAGCAGTACTTC

d_call: TRBD1
v_call: TRBV11-2
clone_size: -
j_call: TRBJ2-5
cdr3_aa: CASSSDRAQETQYF
cdr3_nt: TGTGCCAGCAGCTCGGACAGGGCCCAAGAGACCCAGTACTTC

d_call: -
v_call: TRBV9
clone_size: -
j_call: TRBJ2-3
cdr3_aa: CASSAHGGSYNTDTQYF
cdr3_nt: TGTGCCAGCAGCGCCCATGGGGGGAGCTATAACACAGATACGCAGTATTTT

d_call: TRBD1
v_call: TRBV2
clone_size: -
j_call: TRBJ2-7
cdr3_aa: CASSEEVGQYEQYF
cdr3_nt: TGTGCCAGCAGTGAAGAGGTGGGACAGTACGAGCAGTACTTC

d_call: -
v_call: TRBV25-1
clone_size: -
j_call: TRBJ2-7
cdr3_aa: CASGTHEQYF
cdr3_nt: TGTGCCAGCGGGACCCACGAGCAGTACTTC

d_call: -
v_call: TRBV7-2
clone_size: -
j_call: TRBJ1-1
cdr3_aa: CASSLDLARVGTEAFF
cdr3_nt: TGTGCCAGCAGCTTAGATTTGGCCAGGGTCGGTACTGAAGCTTTCTTT

d_call: -
v_call: TRBV5-1
clone_size: few
j_call: TRBJ1-1
cdr3_aa: CASSQTGSGTEAFF
cdr3_nt: TGCGCCAGCAGCCAAACAGGGTCGGGCACTGAAGCTTTCTTT

d_call: -
v_call: TRBV7-9
clone_size: -
j_call: TRBJ1-3
cdr3_aa: CASSQAQGHGNTIYF
cdr3_nt: TGTGCCAGCAGCCAAGCTCAAGGACACGGAAACACCATATATTTT

d_call: -
v_call: TRBV4-3
clone_size: -
j_call: TRBJ2-7
cdr3_aa: CASSHTGNGYEQYF
cdr3_nt: TGCGCCAGCAGCCATACCGGGAACGGATACGAGCAGTACTTC

d_call: TRBD1
v_call: TRBV2
clone_size: -
j_call: TRBJ1-2
cdr3_aa: CASRGDSNYGYTF
cdr3_nt: TGTGCCAGCAGGGGGGACAGTAACTATGGCTACACCTTC

d_call: -
v_call: TRBV19
clone_size: -
j_call: TRBJ1-2
cdr3_aa: CASGSGTTNYGYTF
cdr3_nt: TGTGCCAGTGGATCCGGGACAACTAACTATGGCTACACCTTC

d_call: TRBD2
v_call: TRBV7-9
clone_size: -
j_call: TRBJ2-2
cdr3_aa: CASSFSASGGAGGELFF
cdr3_nt: TGTGCCAGCAGCTTTTCCGCCTCCGGGGGGGCCGGCGGGGAGCTGTTTTTT

d_call: TRBD2
v_call: TRBV6-5
clone_size: few
j_call: TRBJ2-2
cdr3_aa: CASSFYSGGDTGELFF
cdr3_nt: TGTGCCAGCAGTTTCTATAGCGGGGGGGACACCGGGGAGCTGTTTTTT

d_call: -
v_call: TRBV2
clone_size: -
j_call: TRBJ1-2
cdr3_aa: CASSPGTLGYTF
cdr3_nt: TGTGCCAGCAGTCCCGGGACGTTAGGCTACACCTTC

d_call: -
v_call: TRBV2
clone_size: few
j_call: TRBJ1-5
cdr3_aa: CASSGGPNNQPQHF
cdr3_nt: TGTGCCAGCAGTGGAGGACCCAACAATCAGCCCCAGCATTTT

d_call: -
v_call: TRBV3-1/TRBV3-2
clone_size: few
j_call: TRBJ2-3
cdr3_aa: CASSQDLGPDTQYF
cdr3_nt: TGTGCCAGCAGCCAAGACCTAGGTCCAGATACGCAGTATTTT

d_call: -
v_call: TRBV6-5
clone_size: -
j_call: TRBJ1-1
cdr3_aa: CATSSALAEAFF
cdr3_nt: TGTGCCACCAGTTCCGCTTTGGCTGAAGCTTTCTTT